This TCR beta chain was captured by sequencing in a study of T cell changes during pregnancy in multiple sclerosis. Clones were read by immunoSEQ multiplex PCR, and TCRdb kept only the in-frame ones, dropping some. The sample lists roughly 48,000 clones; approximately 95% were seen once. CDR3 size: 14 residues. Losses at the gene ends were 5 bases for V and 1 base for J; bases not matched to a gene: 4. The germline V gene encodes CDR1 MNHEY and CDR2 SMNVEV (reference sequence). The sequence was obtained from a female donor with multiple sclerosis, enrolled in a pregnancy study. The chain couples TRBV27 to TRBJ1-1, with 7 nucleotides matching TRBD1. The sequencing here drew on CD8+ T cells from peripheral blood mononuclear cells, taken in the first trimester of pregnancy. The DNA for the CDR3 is TGTGCCAGCAGTGACAGGGCGTCGAACACTGAAGCTTTCTTT. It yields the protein CASSDRASNTEAFF.